The 17 T cell receptor beta chains reported below all come from one sample, sequenced in a study of T cell responses to AZD1222 COVID-19 vaccine. Some clones are missing from TCRdb's copy, which holds only in-frame ones; the method was immunoSEQ multiplex PCR. The sample includes about 120,000 clones, about 89% of them seen just once. The source material was peripheral blood, sampled on day 0 of AZD1222 vaccination. The receptors originated from an adult in good health.

The chain combines TRBV5-8 with TRBJ2-3; D not certain. The CDR3 is 12 amino acids. Germline V gene data show CDR1 as SGHTS and CDR2 as YDEGEE. The V and J ends lost 6 bases and 4 bases respectively, with 9 bases between them. The CDR3 DNA reads as TGTGCCAGCACCGTGTATCCAGATACGCAGTATTTT. It translates to CASTVYPDTQYF.

This clone was seen just once. V and J are TRBV19 and TRBJ1-1; no reliable D call. Germline CDR1 is LNHDA and CDR2 is SQIVND (reference sequence). Trimming shortened V by 5 bases and J by 9 bases, and 13 bases separated the two germline ends. The CDR3 covers 12 residues. The CDR3 coding sequence is TGTGCCAGTAGTCCCGTCGGGCGGAAAGCTTTCTTT. Residues: CASSPVGRKAFF.

V usage is TRBV14 and J usage is TRBJ1-2, with 9 bases lining up with TRBD1. Germline values: CDR1 SGHDN, CDR2 FVKESK. The CDR3 spans 15 residues. The junction had 7 bases not matched to a gene; V was cut back by 4 bases and J by 4 bases. The CDR3 bases are TGTGCCAGCAGCCTGAAGACAGGGGGGGGCTATGGCTACACCTTC. Residues: CASSLKTGGGYGYTF.

A few counts support this clone. The chain uses TRBV5-1 and TRBJ2-7, with no clear D. The CDR3 is 13 residues long. Trimming shortened V by 4 bases and J by 0 bases, and 8 bases separated the two germline ends. The germline V gene encodes CDR1 SGHRS and CDR2 YFSETQ. CDR3 nucleotides: TGCGCCAGCAGCGTGTTTCGCTCCTACGAGCAGTACTTC. Amino acid sequence: CASSVFRSYEQYF.

The chain links TRBV7-2 to TRBJ2-1, with 10 nucleotides matching TRBD1. The V gene's germline CDR1 is SGHTA and CDR2 FQGNSA. This CDR3 is 16 amino acids long. V lost 1 base to trimming and J lost 8 bases; unmatched junction nucleotides: 8. The CDR3 sequence: CASSLVGGQGLDEQFF. The CDR3 DNA sequence: TGTGCCAGCAGCTTAGTTGGGGGACAGGGGTTAGATGAGCAGTTCTTC.

The chain employs TRBV7-3 and TRBJ2-5; a weak D match, TRBD1 (6 bases). Germline CDR1 SGHTA, CDR2 FQGTGA. This CDR3 has 15 amino acids. The germline V and J ends were trimmed by 0 bases and 2 bases, with 10 bases remaining between them. The chain's CDR3 is CASSLTGAIQETQYF. Written as DNA, the CDR3 is TGTGCCAGCAGCTTAACGGGGGCGATACAAGAGACCCAGTACTTC.

The chain combines TRBV7-9 with TRBJ1-5, with D unclear. CDR1 is SEHNR and CDR2 is FQNEAQ in the germline V gene (reference sequence). This CDR3 has 12 residues. Trimming took off 5 bases at V and 4 bases at J, with 6 bases between the two ends. The CDR3 nucleotides read TGTGCCAGCAGCGCGAGAAATCAGCCCCAGCATTTT. Protein product: CASSARNQPQHF.

The J gene is TRBJ1-3, the V gene TRBV6-4, with a tentative D call TRBD1 (6 bases). Trimming took 5 bases from V and 0 from J, leaving 14 bases between them. The length of the CDR3 is 16 residues. Germline V CDR1 and CDR2: MRHNA, SNTAGT. DNA of the CDR3: TGTGCCAGCAGTTCGGGCAGGGGCTTCTCTGGAAACACCATATATTTT. This gives the protein CASSSGRGFSGNTIYF.

This chain connects TRBV24-1 to TRBJ2-7, with TRBD1 identical over 10 bases. V gave up 5 bases and J gave up 4 bases; unmatched junction bases: 7. The CDR3 has 15 residues. CDR1 and CDR2 from the germline V gene are KGHDR and SFDVKD. The CDR3 loop is CATSVWTGGGYEQYF. The CDR3 DNA reads TGTGCCACCAGTGTCTGGACAGGGGGAGGGTACGAGCAGTACTTC.

The chain combines TRBV5-1 with TRBJ2-5; D ambiguous. CDR3 size: 13 residues. Germline V gene data show CDR1 as SGHRS and CDR2 as YFSETQ. V was pared by 3 bases and J by 5 bases, with 11 bases between. CDR3 sequence (DNA): TGCGCCAGCAGCTCGGGTCCCGGGGAGACCCAGTACTTC. This gives the protein CASSSGPGETQYF. The full variable domain, rest sourced from reference TRBV5-1 and TRBJ2-5, is KAGVTQTPRYLIKTRGQQVTLSCSPISGHRSVSWYQQTPGQGLQFLFEYFSETQRNKGNFPGRFSGRQFSNSRSEMNVSTLELGDSALYLCASSSGPGETQYFGPGTRLLVL.

DNA for the CDR3: TGTGCCACCAGTGATTTCGCGGGCACAGATACGCAGTATTTT. Translation: CATSDFAGTDTQYF. The J gene is TRBJ2-3, the V gene TRBV24-1; D unclear. This CDR3 comprises 14 residues. Trimming left V 1 base short and J 1 base short, with 5 bases between. Germline CDR1 KGHDR, CDR2 SFDVKD.

This clone occurred once. The chain has TRBV6-2 or TRBV6-3 and TRBJ1-6; weak D call: TRBD1 (6 bases). V was clipped by 2 bases and J by 4 bases, with 12 bases between them. The CDR3 spans 16 residues. The germline V gene has CDR1 MNHEY and CDR2 SVGEGT. CDR3 nucleotide sequence: TGTGCCAGCAGTTACGGATACAGGGATTATAATTCACCCCTCCACTTT. Translated: CASSYGYRDYNSPLHF.

J is TRBJ1-1 and V is TRBV7-9; D not resolved. Trimming removed 2 bases at V and 4 bases at J, with 11 bases between. CDR3 length: 14 amino acids. Germline values: CDR1 SEHNR, CDR2 FQNEAQ (reference sequence). The CDR3 DNA is TGTGCCAGCAGCTTAAGGGATCCGAGCACTGAAGCTTTCTTT. Protein product: CASSLRDPSTEAFF.

This sequence joins TRBV14 and TRBJ2-1; tentative D call: TRBD2 (6 bases). The V gene's germline CDR1 is SGHDN and CDR2 FVKESK. V lost 3 bases to trimming and J lost 9 bases, with 9 bases between them. The CDR3 loop spans 12 amino acids. The CDR3 DNA follows: TGTGCCAGCAGCCAGACTAGGGTTGAGCAGTTCTTC. Translation: CASSQTRVEQFF.

The J gene is TRBJ1-1, the V gene TRBV7-2, with 9 bases that match TRBD1. The CDR3 contains 18 residues. Germline CDR1 and CDR2: SGHTA and FQGNSA. The J segment lost 7 bases and the V segment lost 5 bases, leaving 20 bases of the junction unmatched. DNA of the CDR3: TGTGCCAGCAGCCCTACCCTCCGACAGGGGGGGAGGTTCCTTGAAGCTTTCTTT. Translated: CASSPTLRQGGRFLEAFF.

A few counts support this clone. CDR3 protein: CASSTSGTGGSETQYF. In DNA form, the CDR3 reads TGTGCCAGCAGCACCTCTGGGACAGGGGGCTCGGAGACCCAGTACTTC. The chain combines TRBV27 with TRBJ2-5, with 12 bases fitting TRBD1. The trim removed 6 bases at V and 5 bases at J, leaving 10 bases unmatched. CDR3 length: 16 residues. The germline CDR1 and CDR2 sequences are MNHEY and SMNVEV (reference sequence).

The gene calls are TRBV9 and TRBJ2-5; 12 nucleotides line up with TRBD2. CDR1 and CDR2 from the germline V gene are SGDLS and YYNGEE. V was pared by 0 bases and J by 3 bases, with 6 bases of the junction left unmatched. The CDR3 consists of 17 residues. CDR3 loop: CASSVVGLAGGKETQYF. In DNA, the CDR3 is TGTGCCAGCAGCGTAGTCGGTCTAGCGGGGGGGAAAGAGACCCAGTACTTC.